This T cell receptor (beta chain) was observed in a study of control samples from healthy donors and cancer patients. Produced via immunoSEQ multiplex PCR; TCRdb's table is partial and in-frame only. This sample has around 130,000 clones, with about 93% found just once. The material sequenced was blood. This TCR was sampled from a man in his late teens or twenties in good health.

The DNA of the CDR3 is TGCGCCAGCAGCCAAGAGGGGGGAGCGAACACCGGGGAGCTGTTTTTT. Its protein product is CASSQEGGANTGELFF. V is TRBV4-1 and J is TRBJ2-2; possibly TRBD2 for D (6 bases). The germline V gene encodes CDR1 MGHRA and CDR2 YSYEKL. CDR3 length: 16 residues. V was cut by 0 bases and J by 0 bases, with 8 bases left in between.